This T cell receptor beta chain was recorded in a study of blood T cell repertoires in COVID-19 (TCRdb year 2020). Looking at the study overall: Collaborator samples came from the United States, Italy and Spain and covered acute and convalescent phases of COVID-19. The prospective study material was composed of cDNA or gDNA derived from T cells, B-cell-depleted T cells, or PBMCs. Deeply sampled blood TCRbeta repertoires from subjects exposed to, actively infected with, or recovered from COVID-19 were included in the dataset. The repertoires were made available in a free public database intended to serve as a resource for research on the immune response to SARS-CoV-2. The samples were drawn from the first 160 participants of the ongoing ImmuneRACE study and from 1,200 or so subjects provided by 6 global collaborators. Nearly every sample came with metadata listing a de-identified subject ID, COVID-19 status, age in years and sex. Where available, HLA class I and class II types were obtained from metadata supplied by the sample provider rather than from assay-based typing. The paper's findings and limits, for the study overall: The amount of clinical and demographic metadata varied by source and participant and was provided uncurated.

CDR1 and CDR2 are read off the germline V gene as MNHNS and SASEGT. The CDR3 runs 15 amino acids, cysteine and phenylalanine included. CDR3 DNA only is kept here, 45 bases in frame from base 1. V is pruned by 1 base and J by 5 bases, leaving 5 bases of the junction without a gene match. A second Seattle source provided samples from volunteer blood donors who had recovered from COVID-19. Each collaborating institution followed its own protocols to collect whole blood in K2EDTA tubes. For TCRbeta analysis, collaborators shipped samples as frozen whole blood, isolated PBMCs, or DNA extracted from either of those sample types. Note on this clone: The antigen it binds to is not known. No base qualities exist here, and no much larger clone lies one base off it.

TCRbeta CDR3 regions were amplified from genomic DNA by means of the immunoSEQ Assay, a bias-controlled multiplex PCR. The source study handled its data this way. The number of nucleated cells in each sample was estimated from the amplification of reference gene primers within the assay. To quantify the absolute abundance of each unique TCRbeta CDR3 rearrangement, sequence reads were collapsed and filtered. For each sample, productive Simpson clonality was calculated by taking the square root of Simpson's diversity index across productive rearrangements. The table comes from immuneACCESS by way of TCRdb, which keeps in-frame sequences with V and J called. Part of the clones is missing from these tables; in studies checked, under half for an unresolved V gene and the rest for unknown reasons. That table is the source of V, J and clone size, and D and trimming were worked out from the DNA. The sample table lists a few hundred thousand clones, roughly 84% of them with a count of one. The ten largest clones capture under 3.5% of the sample.

The sequenced sample was peripheral blood. The sequence was collected from a man aged 50 to 60 who had recovered from COVID-19. The chain joins TRBV6-1 to TRBJ1-5; the junction holds 7 bases that match TRBD1. In nucleotides, the sequence is TGTGCCAGCAGTGAAGTACAGGGGACTCATCAGCCCCAGCATTTT. Its product reads: CASSEVQGTHQPQHF.